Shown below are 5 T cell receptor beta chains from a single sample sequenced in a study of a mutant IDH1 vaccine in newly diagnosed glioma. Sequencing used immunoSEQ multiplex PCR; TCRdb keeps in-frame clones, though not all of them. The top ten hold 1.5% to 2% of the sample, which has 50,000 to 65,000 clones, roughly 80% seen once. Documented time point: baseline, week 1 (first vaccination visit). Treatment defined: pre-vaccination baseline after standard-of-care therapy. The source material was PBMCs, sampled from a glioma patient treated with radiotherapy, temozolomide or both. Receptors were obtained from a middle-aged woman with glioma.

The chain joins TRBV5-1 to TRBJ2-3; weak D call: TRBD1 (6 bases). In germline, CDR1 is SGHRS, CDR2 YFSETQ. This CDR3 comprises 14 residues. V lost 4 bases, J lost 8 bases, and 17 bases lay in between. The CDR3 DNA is TGCGCCAGCAGCCGGGACACCCAGACGGGTACGCAGTATTTT. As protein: CASSRDTQTGTQYF. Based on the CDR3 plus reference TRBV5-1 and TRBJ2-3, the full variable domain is KAGVTQTPRYLIKTRGQQVTLSCSPISGHRSVSWYQQTPGQGLQFLFEYFSETQRNKGNFPGRFSGRQFSNSRSEMNVSTLELGDSALYLCASSRDTQTGTQYFGPGTRLTVL.

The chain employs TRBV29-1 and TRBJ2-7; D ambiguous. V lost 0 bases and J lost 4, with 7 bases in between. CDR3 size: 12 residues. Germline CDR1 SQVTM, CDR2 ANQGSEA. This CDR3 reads CSVEDHRYEQYF. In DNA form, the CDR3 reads TGCAGCGTTGAAGATCATCGGTACGAGCAGTACTTC.

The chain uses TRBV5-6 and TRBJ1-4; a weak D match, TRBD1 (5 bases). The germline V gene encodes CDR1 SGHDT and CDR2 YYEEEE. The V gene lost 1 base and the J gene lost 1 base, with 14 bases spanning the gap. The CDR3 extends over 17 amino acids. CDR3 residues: CASSLLGRALTNEKLFF. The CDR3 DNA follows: TGTGCCAGCAGCTTGTTAGGCAGGGCCCTAACTAATGAAAAACTGTTTTTT. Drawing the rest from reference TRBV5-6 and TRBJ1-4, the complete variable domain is DAGVTQSPTHLIKTRGQQVTLRCSPKSGHDTVSWYQQALGQGPQFIFQYYEEEERQRGNFPDRFSGHQFPNYSSELNVNALLLGDSALYLCASSLLGRALTNEKLFFGSGTQLSVL.

CDR3 region: CASSFWLAALQETQYF. For the CDR3, the DNA is TGTGCCAGCAGTTTTTGGCTAGCGGCGCTCCAAGAGACCCAGTACTTC. This sequence joins TRBV5-5 and TRBJ2-5; TRBD2 matches at 7 bases. V shed 5 bases, J shed 1 base, and the junction held 11 bases outside the gene matches. The germline gives CDR1 SGHKS, CDR2 YYEKEE (reference sequence). This CDR3 is built from 16 residues. Based on the CDR3 plus reference TRBV5-5 and TRBJ2-5, the full variable domain is DAGVTQSPTHLIKTRGQQVTLRCSPISGHKSVSWYQQVLGQGPQFIFQYYEKEERGRGNFPDRFSARQFPNYSSELNVNALLLGDSALYLCASSFWLAALQETQYFGPGTRLLVL.

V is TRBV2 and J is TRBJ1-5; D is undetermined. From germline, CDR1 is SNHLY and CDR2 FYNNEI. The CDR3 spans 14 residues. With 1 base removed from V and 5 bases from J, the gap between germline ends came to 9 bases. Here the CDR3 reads CASSEGALYQPQHF. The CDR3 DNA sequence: TGTGCCAGCAGTGAAGGGGCCCTTTATCAGCCCCAGCATTTT.